Listed here are 14 T cell receptor beta chains from one sample, sequenced in a study of blood T cell repertoires in COVID-19. TCRdb's copy holds only in-frame clones and misses some; the assay was immunoSEQ multiplex PCR. The data show around 280,000 clones, nearly 90% seen once. Sequencing was carried out using PBMCs or T cells enriched from blood (not recorded which). These receptors all come from a woman aged 18-29 years with acute COVID-19.

This clone was counted a few times. The chain carries TRBV28 and TRBJ2-5; 8 bases map to TRBD1. V shed 6 bases and J 5 bases; nucleotides not matched to a gene: 8. The V gene's germline CDR1 is MDHEN and CDR2 SYDVKM. The CDR3 runs to 14 residues. The CDR3 here is CASSVQGGPETQYF. CDR3 bases: TGTGCCAGCAGCGTACAGGGGGGTCCGGAGACCCAGTACTTC.

As to this clone: This sample also contains other DNA sequences that code for the same CDR3. J is TRBJ1-4 and V is TRBV5-1; no reliable D call. The CDR3 sequence is 14 residues long. Looked up from germline, CDR1 is SGHRS and CDR2 is YFSETQ. Trimming removed 2 bases at V and 5 bases at J, with 10 bases between. CDR3 sequence reads: CASSLGTANEKLFF. Written as DNA, the CDR3 is TGCGCCAGCAGCTTAGGAACAGCAAATGAAAAACTGTTTTTT.

The chain joins TRBV19 to TRBJ2-5, with 10 bases fitting TRBD2. V shed 3 bases, J shed 4 bases, and the junction held 2 bases outside the gene matches. This CDR3 is built from 14 residues. The germline CDR1 and CDR2 sequences are LNHDA and SQIVND (reference sequence). Written as DNA, the CDR3 is TGTGCCAGTAGTATGATAGCGGGAGGAGAGACCCAGTACTTC. It yields the protein CASSMIAGGETQYF.

The chain is built from TRBV6-5 and TRBJ1-1; maybe TRBD1 (5 bases). The germline V gene has CDR1 MNHEY and CDR2 SVGAGI. Between the trimmed V and J ends, which lost 9 bases and 0 bases, there was a span of 11 bases. This CDR3 region has 13 residues. The DNA of the CDR3 is TGTGCCAGTCACAGGCAGATGAACACTGAAGCTTTCTTT. Protein: CASHRQMNTEAFF.

The chain couples TRBV5-1 to TRBJ1-2; 8 bases agree with TRBD1. Germline CDR1 is SGHRS and CDR2 is YFSETQ. The CDR3 has 14 residues. V dropped 5 bases and J dropped 4; count of bases not matched to a gene: 7. Here the CDR3 reads CASRAAGGSYGYTF. CDR3 sequence (DNA): TGCGCCAGCAGAGCGGCAGGGGGCTCCTATGGCTACACCTTC.

The V gene is TRBV25-1, the J gene TRBJ1-2; D possibly corresponds to TRBD1 (6 bases). V gave up 4 bases and J gave up 4 bases, with 13 bases separating them. Germline CDR1 is MGHDK and CDR2 is SYGVNS. The CDR3 has 14 residues. CDR3 sequence (DNA): TGTGCCAGCAGTGGGGCTACAGGGCGCTATGGCTACACCTTC. Amino acid sequence: CASSGATGRYGYTF.

The chain carries TRBV5-5 and TRBJ2-3, with 7 positions matching TRBD2. This CDR3 region has 16 residues. The germline V gene has CDR1 SGHKS and CDR2 YYEKEE (reference sequence). After removal of 0 bases from V and 3 bases from J, the junction contained 7 bases not matched to a gene. The CDR3: CASSLETSQTTDTQYF. In nucleotides, the CDR3 is TGTGCCAGCAGCTTGGAGACTAGCCAGACAACAGATACGCAGTATTTT.

This clone showed up just a few times. The same CDR3 is also encoded by other DNA sequences in this sample. The V and J genes are TRBV5-1 and TRBJ1-4; TRBD1 agrees at 7 bases. Per germline, CDR1 SGHRS and CDR2 YFSETQ. V was pared by 4 bases and J by 0 bases, with 3 bases of the junction left unmatched. The CDR3 runs 15 residues. Written as DNA, the CDR3 is TGCGCCAGCAGCCGGGGGACAGCAACTAATGAAAAACTGTTTTTT. The encoded protein is CASSRGTATNEKLFF.

The chain is built from TRBV6-2 or TRBV6-3 and TRBJ2-1; 8 bases align to TRBD1. The CDR3 totals 16 residues. Trimming took 6 bases from V and 6 from J; bases not matched to a gene: 13. Germline V gives CDR1 MNHEY, CDR2 SVGEGT. Here the CDR3 DNA reads TGTGCCAGCAGCGACGCTGACAGGGGAGCGTCCAATGAGCAGTTCTTC. Protein product: CASSDADRGASNEQFF.

V and J are TRBV9 and TRBJ1-1, with D possibly TRBD1 on 6 matching bases. CDR1 is SGDLS, CDR2 YYNGEE, per germline. The CDR3 consists of 12 residues. V was trimmed by 4 bases and J by 5 bases, leaving 9 bases between them. The CDR3 DNA is TGTGCCAGCAGCCCGCAGGGGACTGAAGCTTTCTTT. It translates to CASSPQGTEAFF.

This rearrangement joins TRBV14 to TRBJ2-1; 13 bases agree with TRBD2. Trimming at V came to 2 bases and at J to 10 bases, leaving 11 bases not matched to a gene. This CDR3 is 17 amino acids long. The V gene's germline CDR1 is SGHDN and CDR2 FVKESK. The CDR3, as DNA: TGTGCCAGCAGCCAACCAGGACTAGCGGGAGTTTTTGCGGAGCAGTTCTTC. This gives the protein CASSQPGLAGVFAEQFF.

This sequence joins TRBV15 and TRBJ2-1; 9 positions agree with TRBD1. CDR3 length: 16 residues. The germline V gene has CDR1 LNHNV and CDR2 YYDKDF (reference sequence). Trimming cost V 2 bases and J 9 bases; bases outside gene matches: 11. The CDR3: CATSRQDRGGLGEQFF. The CDR3 bases are TGTGCCACCAGCAGACAGGACAGGGGAGGTTTGGGTGAGCAGTTCTTC.

V usage is TRBV10-2 and J usage is TRBJ1-1, with D possibly TRBD1 on 5 matching bases. Germline values: CDR1 WSHSY, CDR2 SAAADI. V was shortened by 0 bases and J by 3 bases, with 8 bases between the two germline ends. CDR3 length: 14 residues. The CDR3 DNA sequence: TGCGCCAGCAGTGAGTCTAGGGGTGACACTGAAGCTTTCTTT. Translation gives CASSESRGDTEAFF.

V gene TRBV11-2 combines with J gene TRBJ1-4; no firm D call. The length of the CDR3 is 17 residues. V shed 1 base and J shed 1 base, with 13 bases lying between them. Germline CDR1 and CDR2: SGHAT and FQNNGV. The CDR3 here is CASSLGIPGGTNEKLFF. DNA for the CDR3: TGTGCCAGCAGCTTAGGAATACCGGGAGGAACTAATGAAAAACTGTTTTTT.